The text below deals with one T cell receptor (beta chain). One Seattle source followed patients from active infection through their disease course. This sample is drawn from a study of blood T cell repertoires in COVID-19. For the study at large: T cells, B-cell-depleted T cells, or PBMCs supplied cDNA or gDNA.

Here immunoSEQ multiplex PCR was the method, and the copy in TCRdb shows in-frame clones only, minus some. Of some 180,000 clones listed, over 70% are singletons. Input material: peripheral blood. The receptor was isolated from a woman in her thirties or forties with COVID-19, enrolled during active disease.

CDR3: CASSYREGGTGGFF. The CDR3, as DNA: TGTGCCAGCAGTTATCGTGAGGGCGGGACAGGAGGTTTCTTT. This chain connects TRBV6-5 to TRBJ1-1; 8 nucleotides line up with TRBD1. This CDR3 is 14 amino acids long. Per germline, CDR1 MNHEY and CDR2 SVGAGI. V trimming: 3 bases; J trimming: 13 bases; junction bases outside the gene matches: 13.